The 31 T cell receptor beta chains below all came from one sample that was sequenced in a study of T cell responses to AZD1222 COVID-19 vaccine. The table came from immunoSEQ multiplex PCR; TCRdb's copy has only in-frame clones and leaves some out. The table shows about 200,000 clones, with more than 90% occurring only once. Here the sequenced sample was peripheral blood, taken 28 days after the second dose of the MenACWY control vaccine. Receptors were obtained from an adult who received the MenACWY meningococcal vaccine as a control.

The chain links TRBV5-1 to TRBJ1-5; D is possibly TRBD1 (5 bases). This CDR3 comprises 13 residues. CDR1 is SGHRS, CDR2 YFSETQ, per germline. Trimming cost V 7 bases and J 1 base, with 9 bases left between them. DNA for the CDR3: TGCGCCAGCGAGACAGTCAGCAATCAGCCCCAGCATTTT. This codes for CASETVSNQPQHF.

The chain couples TRBV7-9 to TRBJ1-2; TRBD1 matches at 8 bases. The CDR3 consists of 15 residues. J lost 3 bases, V lost 6 bases, and 9 bases had no gene match. CDR1 is SEHNR and CDR2 is FQNEAQ in the germline V gene (reference sequence). In DNA, the CDR3 is TGTGCCAGCAGGAACACCGGGACAGGAGACTATGGCTACACCTTC. Translated: CASRNTGTGDYGYTF.

The gene calls are TRBV4-2 and TRBJ1-4; 9 bases are shared with TRBD1. Trimming cost V 1 base and J 8 bases; bases outside gene matches: 8. The CDR3 consists of 16 residues. The germline gives CDR1 LGHNA, CDR2 YNFKEQ. This CDR3 is CASSQVLGQGREKLFF. The CDR3 DNA reads as TGTGCCAGCAGCCAAGTTCTAGGACAGGGGCGCGAAAAACTGTTTTTT.

The V call is TRBV19, the J call TRBJ2-3; 9 bases line up with TRBD2. The CDR3 has 15 residues. V lost 5 bases to trimming and J lost 2 bases; unmatched junction nucleotides: 5. The germline CDR1 and CDR2 sequences are LNHDA and SQIVND (reference sequence). CDR3 region: CASSSAGGLTDTQYF. CDR3 in DNA: TGTGCCAGTAGTTCGGCGGGAGGGCTCACAGATACGCAGTATTTT.

V usage is TRBV7-3 and J usage is TRBJ2-1; 11 bases match TRBD2. This CDR3 spans 19 amino acids. The V gene end was trimmed by 2 bases and the J gene end by 0 bases; junction bases not matched to a gene: 9. Germline values: CDR1 SGHTA, CDR2 FQGTGA. CDR3 amino acids: CASSLFPSGRSHSYNEQFF. The CDR3 region has the DNA TGTGCCAGCAGCTTATTCCCTAGCGGGAGGTCCCACTCCTACAATGAGCAGTTCTTC.

J is TRBJ1-3 and V is TRBV11-3; 12 positions agree with TRBD1. V shed 4 bases and J 3 bases; nucleotides not matched to a gene: 7. Germline CDR1 is SGHNT and CDR2 is YENEEA. The CDR3 runs to 17 residues. The CDR3 sequence: CASSSSGTGGFGNTIYF. CDR3 DNA sequence: TGTGCCAGCAGCTCATCCGGGACAGGGGGCTTTGGAAACACCATATATTTT.

The chain is built from TRBV6-2 or TRBV6-3 and TRBJ1-6; D is unresolved. The V end lost 0 bases, the J end lost 0 bases, and 9 bases lay between the germline ends. The CDR3 has 17 amino acids. The germline V gene encodes CDR1 MNHEY and CDR2 SVGEGT. The CDR3 spells CASSYSSGSSYNSPLHF. The CDR3 DNA follows: TGTGCCAGCAGTTACTCGTCGGGGAGCTCCTATAATTCACCCCTCCACTTT.

V and J are TRBV19 and TRBJ1-6; D may be TRBD1 (5 bases). CDR1 and CDR2 from the germline V gene are LNHDA and SQIVND (reference sequence). The CDR3 contains 15 residues. The V end lost 7 bases, the J end lost 3 bases, and 13 bases lay between the germline ends. The CDR3 bases are TGTGCCAGTACCCCTGGGACTGTCTATAATTCACCCCTCCACTTT. Protein sequence: CASTPGTVYNSPLHF.

The V gene is TRBV19, the J gene TRBJ2-7; TRBD1 aligns across 8 bases. J lost 0 bases, V lost 4 bases, and 2 bases had no gene match. This CDR3 comprises 14 residues. Germline V CDR1 and CDR2: LNHDA, SQIVND (reference sequence). CDR3 in amino acids: CASSRQGISYEQYF. CDR3 bases: TGTGCCAGTAGTAGACAGGGGATCTCCTACGAGCAGTACTTC.

The chain joins TRBV28 to TRBJ1-4; 7 bases are shared with TRBD1. Germline-derived CDR1 and CDR2 are MDHEN and SYDVKM. The length of the CDR3 is 16 residues. Unmatched junction bases numbered 11, after V lost 6 bases and J lost 4 bases. The CDR3 reads CASSPRTGTVNEKLFF. The CDR3 DNA follows: TGTGCCAGCAGCCCTCGGACAGGAACTGTTAATGAAAAACTGTTTTTT.

The V call is TRBV4-3, the J call TRBJ1-1; the D is unclear. From germline, CDR1 is LGHNA and CDR2 YSLEER. This CDR3 contains 14 residues. The germline V and J ends were trimmed by 0 bases and 6 bases, with 11 bases remaining between them. CDR3 residues: CASSQDTGSAEAFF. The CDR3 DNA follows: TGCGCCAGCAGCCAAGATACGGGCTCAGCTGAAGCTTTCTTT.

The chain combines TRBV2 with TRBJ1-2; D not resolved. The V gene lost 0 bases and the J gene lost 7 bases, with 18 bases spanning the gap. CDR1 and CDR2 from the germline V gene are SNHLY and FYNNEI. The CDR3 is 16 residues long. CDR3 bases: TGTGCCAGCAGTGAAGCGAGGTCGGGGTACTTATCTGGCTACACCTTC. Translating it yields CASSEARSGYLSGYTF. Full variable domain (outside the CDR3, taken from reference TRBV2 and TRBJ1-2): EPEVTQTPSHQVTQMGQEVILRCVPISNHLYFYWYRQILGQKVEFLVSFYNNEISEKSEIFDDQFSVERPDGSNFTLKIRSTKLEDSAMYFCASSEARSGYLSGYTFGSGTRLTVV.

In its sample, this clone was seen once. The rearrangement links TRBV11-2 to TRBJ1-4, with no clear D. Germline assignment: CDR1 SGHAT and CDR2 FQNNGV. This CDR3 has 11 residues. V was pared by 3 bases and J by 8 bases, with 4 bases between. Here the CDR3 reads CASSFNEKLFF. CDR3 nucleotide sequence: TGTGCCAGCAGCTTTAACGAAAAACTGTTTTTT.

The V gene is TRBV11-2, the J gene TRBJ1-2, with D unresolved. Germline-derived CDR1 and CDR2 are SGHAT and FQNNGV. The length of the CDR3 is 14 residues. Trimming cost V 0 bases and J 3 bases, with 8 bases left between them. For the CDR3, the DNA is TGTGCCAGCAGCTTAGATCCCACCTACTATGGCTACACCTTC. Protein sequence: CASSLDPTYYGYTF.

The J gene is TRBJ1-5, the V gene TRBV18, with no clear D. V lost 0 bases to trimming and J lost 6 bases, with 9 bases between them. Germline CDR1 is KGHSH and CDR2 is LQKENI. CDR3 length: 14 amino acids. The CDR3 here is CASSPPDRFQPQHF. CDR3 DNA sequence: TGTGCCAGCTCACCACCGGATAGATTTCAGCCCCAGCATTTT.

The CDR3 here is CASSEFRKRTGELFF. CDR3 nucleotide sequence: TGCGCCAGCAGTGAGTTCCGGAAACGGACCGGGGAGCTGTTTTTT. This chain joins TRBV10-1 and TRBJ2-2; D is unclear. Trimming took 1 base from V and 5 from J, leaving 11 bases between them. The CDR3 sequence is 15 residues long. Germline V gene lookup returns CDR1 WNHNN and CDR2 SYGVQD (reference sequence).

This chain connects TRBV11-3 to TRBJ2-1, with 13 bases that match TRBD2. Germline V gives CDR1 SGHNT, CDR2 YENEEA. The CDR3 has 15 amino acids. After removal of 6 bases from V and 4 bases from J, the junction contained 3 bases not matched to a gene. CDR3 nucleotides: TGTGCCAGCAGACAGACTAGCGGGAGGTACAATGAGCAGTTCTTC. It translates to CASRQTSGRYNEQFF.

This chain links TRBV9 with TRBJ2-3, with TRBD2 matching over 7 bases. Germline CDR1 and CDR2: SGDLS and YYNGEE. The CDR3 is 17 amino acids. The junction had 8 bases not matched to a gene; V was cut back by 1 base and J by 0 bases. The CDR3 spells CASSVNIAGLSTDTQYF. CDR3 DNA sequence: TGTGCCAGCAGCGTAAATATAGCGGGCTTAAGCACAGATACGCAGTATTTT.

The chain recombines TRBV29-1 with TRBJ1-2, with D possibly being TRBD1 (5 bases). The CDR3 is made up of 13 amino acids. Germline CDR1 SQVTM, CDR2 ANQGSEA. V gave up 4 bases and J gave up 1 base, with 10 bases separating them. CDR3 protein: CSVGGVDNYGYTF. In DNA form, the CDR3 reads TGCAGCGTTGGGGGGGTAGATAACTATGGCTACACCTTC.

The chain combines TRBV12-5 with TRBJ2-7; D possibly uses TRBD1 or TRBD2 (5 bases each). Germline V lookup: CDR1 LGHNT, CDR2 FRNRAP. The CDR3 covers 13 residues. The V end was cut by 7 bases, the J end by 0 bases, with 10 bases between. The CDR3 loop is CASASGSSYEQYF. Written as DNA, the CDR3 is TGTGCTAGTGCCTCAGGGAGCTCCTACGAGCAGTACTTC. The entire variable domain, with the rest obtained from reference TRBV12-5 and TRBJ2-7, is as follows: DARVTQTPRHKVTEMGQEVTMRCQPILGHNTVFWYRQTMMQGLELLAYFRNRAPLDDSGMPKDRFSAEMPDATLATLKIQPSEPRDSAVYFCASASGSSYEQYFGPGTRLTVT.

The chain links TRBV3-1 (or the pseudogene TRBV3-2) to TRBJ2-6; D possibly corresponds to TRBD1 (5 bases). From germline, CDR1 is LGHDT and CDR2 YNNKEL (reference sequence). The CDR3 extends over 18 amino acids. Between the trimmed V and J ends, which lost 2 bases and 0 bases, there was a span of 14 bases. CDR3 in DNA: TGTGCCAGCAGCCAATGGGGCAGGGCGTCCTCTGGGGCCAACGTCCTGACTTTC. This codes for CASSQWGRASSGANVLTF.

The CDR3: CASSQDPTDSATNEKLFF. The CDR3, as DNA: TGTGCCAGCAGCCAAGATCCCACGGATTCAGCAACTAATGAAAAACTGTTTTTT. The chain carries TRBV4-2 and TRBJ1-4; D is undetermined. Germline CDR1 is LGHNA and CDR2 is YNFKEQ. This CDR3 is built from 18 residues. With 0 bases removed from V and 0 bases from J, the gap between germline ends came to 14 bases.

V gene TRBV19 combines with J gene TRBJ2-2; D remains ambiguous. V gave up 1 base and J gave up 3 bases, with 9 bases separating them. CDR3 length equals 15 residues. Germline assignment: CDR1 LNHDA and CDR2 SQIVND (reference sequence). The CDR3 is CASSIGGTHTGELFF. DNA of the CDR3: TGTGCCAGTAGTATAGGAGGAACCCACACCGGGGAGCTGTTTTTT.

The rearrangement links TRBV15 to TRBJ2-7; D possibly corresponds to TRBD2 (6 bases). This CDR3 has 12 amino acids. Germline CDR1 is LNHNV and CDR2 is YYDKDF (reference sequence). The ends were cut back, 3 bases at V and 3 bases at J, with 6 bases in the middle. The CDR3 reads CATSRDYYEQYF. In nucleotides, the CDR3 is TGTGCCACCAGCAGGGACTACTACGAGCAGTACTTC.

This sequence joins TRBV15 and TRBJ2-1, with TRBD2 matching over 9 bases. J gave up 10 bases and V 0 bases, and 4 bases lay outside the gene matches. From germline, CDR1 is LNHNV and CDR2 YYDKDF (reference sequence). The CDR3 totals 14 residues. Here the CDR3 DNA reads TGTGCCACCAGCAGAGATTTCGGACTAGCGGAGCAGTTCTTC. The encoded protein is CATSRDFGLAEQFF.

The chain employs TRBV28 and TRBJ2-7; D perhaps matches TRBD1 (5 bases). The CDR3 extends over 14 amino acids. The germline CDR1 and CDR2 sequences are MDHEN and SYDVKM. The ends were cut back, 7 bases at V and 2 bases at J, with 15 bases in the middle. The CDR3 nucleotides are TGTGCCAGCAAGCCGCAGGGTGCACCCTACGAGCAGTACTTC. It specifies CASKPQGAPYEQYF.

This clone was picked up a small number of times. This sequence joins TRBV28 and TRBJ2-1; a weak D match, TRBD1 (6 bases). The CDR3 loop spans 15 amino acids. Trimming removed 5 bases at V and 5 bases at J, with 16 bases between. CDR1 is MDHEN, CDR2 SYDVKM, per germline. Here the CDR3 reads CASSPPGATNNEQFF. The CDR3 DNA reads as TGTGCCAGCAGTCCCCCAGGGGCGACTAACAATGAGCAGTTCTTC.

CDR3 in DNA: TGTGCCACCAGCAGTTCTAGCGGGAAAAGCTACGAGCAGTACTTC. Translated, it gives CATSSSSGKSYEQYF. The chain recombines TRBV15 with TRBJ2-7; TRBD2 agrees at 9 bases. Losses at the gene ends were 3 bases for V and 3 bases for J; bases not matched to a gene: 6. The CDR3 is 15 amino acids. CDR1 and CDR2 (germline): LNHNV, YYDKDF (reference sequence).

The CDR3 DNA is TGTGCCAGCAGTCGCCCGGCTGTTCGTGCAGAGACCCAGTACTTC. This sequence encodes CASSRPAVRAETQYF. The chain carries TRBV7-9 and TRBJ2-5; D is ambiguous. The CDR3 sequence is 15 residues long. Looked up from germline, CDR1 is SEHNR and CDR2 is FQNEAQ (reference sequence). V gave up 6 bases and J gave up 4 bases, with 18 bases separating them.

V usage is TRBV19 and J usage is TRBJ1-2; weak D call: TRBD1 (5 bases). CDR1 and CDR2 from the germline V gene are LNHDA and SQIVND (reference sequence). The CDR3 is made up of 14 amino acids. V lost 7 bases and J lost 8, with 20 bases in between. The CDR3 DNA sequence: TGTGCCAGTAACCTGGGACGGGACTTAAGGGGCTACACCTTC. This gives the protein CASNLGRDLRGYTF.

This clone was observed a single time. This chain uses TRBV29-1 with TRBJ1-2; maybe TRBD1 (5 bases). Germline V lookup: CDR1 SQVTM, CDR2 ANQGSEA. Between the trimmed V and J ends, which lost 3 bases and 4 bases, there was a span of 12 bases. This CDR3 comprises 13 residues. The CDR3 loop is CSVDRVLGYGYTF. CDR3 DNA sequence: TGCAGCGTTGACAGGGTTCTGGGCTATGGCTACACCTTC.